This T cell receptor (beta chain) is drawn from a study of T cells in Graves' hyperthyroidism and ophthalmopathy. A remark on this clonotype: Its antigen is unknown.

TCR beta CDR3 regions were amplified from RNA. A set of HTBI primers served as the primers for a first-round RT-PCR of the TCR CDR3. TCRdb re-called the multiplex PCR reads with MiXCR, one entry per CDR3 protein. The repertoire holds 450,000 to 500,000 distinct CDR3 sequences, with 22% as singletons. The V segment lost 2 bases and the J segment 4 bases; nucleotides outside the gene matches: 7. Germline V gene data show CDR1 as MNHEY and CDR2 as SMNVEV (reference sequence). The CDR3 is made up of 16 amino acids. Findings of the study overall: Ophthalmopathy, as predicted by the model, came a median around 6 months after the prediction.

This receptor was obtained from a woman in her 70s with Graves' ophthalmopathy. Sequencing input: blood. This sequence joins TRBV27 and TRBJ2-3, with 9 bases lining up with TRBD2. Here the CDR3 reads CASSLGGRASPDTQYF. CDR3 bases: TGTGCCAGCAGTTTAGGCGGGAGGGCCTCGCCAGATACGCAGTATTTT.